The present entry profiles one T cell receptor beta chain with its context. The data derive from a study of CD8 T cells in Susac syndrome. Random hexamers were used to reverse transcribe roughly 0.45 to 1 ug of RNA. One entry per CDR3 protein, called by TCRdb with MiXCR from the immunoSEQ multiplex PCR reads. The profile shows about 240,000 distinct CDR3 sequences, about 96% of them singletons. There are 14 residues in the CDR3. Deletions cut 3 bases from V and 2 bases from J, with 13 bases between. Germline-derived CDR1 and CDR2 are SQVTM and ANQGSEA. As judged by recently defined diagnostic criteria, patients with Susac syndrome had definite or probable disease.

The rearrangement joins TRBV29-1 to TRBJ1-2; D is ambiguous. The clonotype comes from a human donor with Susac syndrome. Sample: CD4+ T cells from PBMCs. The CDR3 region has the DNA TGCAGCGTTGACTCCCCCGAAACCAACTATGGCTACACCTTC. Its protein product is CSVDSPETNYGYTF.